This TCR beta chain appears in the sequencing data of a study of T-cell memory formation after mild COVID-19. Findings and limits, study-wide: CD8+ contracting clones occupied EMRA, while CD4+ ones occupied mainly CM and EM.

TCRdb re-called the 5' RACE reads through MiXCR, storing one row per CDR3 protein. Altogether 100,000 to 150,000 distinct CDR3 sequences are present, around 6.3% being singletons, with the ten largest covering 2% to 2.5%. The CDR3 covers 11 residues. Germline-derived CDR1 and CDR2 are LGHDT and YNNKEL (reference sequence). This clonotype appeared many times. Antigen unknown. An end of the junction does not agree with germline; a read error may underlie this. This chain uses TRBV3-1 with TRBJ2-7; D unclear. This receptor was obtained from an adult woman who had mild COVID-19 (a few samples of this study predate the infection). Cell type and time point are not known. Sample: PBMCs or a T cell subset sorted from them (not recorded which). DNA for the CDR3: TGTGCCAGCAGACAAGGGCTCGAGCAGTACTTC. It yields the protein CASRQGLEQYF.